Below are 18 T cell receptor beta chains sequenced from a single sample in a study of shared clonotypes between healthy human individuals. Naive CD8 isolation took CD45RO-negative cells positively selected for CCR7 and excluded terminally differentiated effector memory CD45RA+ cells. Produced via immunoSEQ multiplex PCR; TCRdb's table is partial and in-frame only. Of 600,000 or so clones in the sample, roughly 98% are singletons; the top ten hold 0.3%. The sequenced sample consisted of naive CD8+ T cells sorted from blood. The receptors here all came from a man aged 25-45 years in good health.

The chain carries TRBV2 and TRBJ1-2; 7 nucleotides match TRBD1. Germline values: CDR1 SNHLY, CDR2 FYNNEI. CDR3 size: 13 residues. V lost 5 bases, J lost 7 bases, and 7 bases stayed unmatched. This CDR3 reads CASSSSGGGGYTF. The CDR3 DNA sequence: TGTGCCAGCAGTTCCTCAGGGGGAGGTGGCTACACCTTC.

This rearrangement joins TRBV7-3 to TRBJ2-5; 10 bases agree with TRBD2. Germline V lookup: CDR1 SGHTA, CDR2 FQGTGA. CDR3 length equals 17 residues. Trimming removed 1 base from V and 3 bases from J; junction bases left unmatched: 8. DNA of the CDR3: TGTGCCAGCAGCTTAAGCTCCCTACTAGCGGGAAAAGAGACCCAGTACTTC. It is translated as CASSLSSLLAGKETQYF.

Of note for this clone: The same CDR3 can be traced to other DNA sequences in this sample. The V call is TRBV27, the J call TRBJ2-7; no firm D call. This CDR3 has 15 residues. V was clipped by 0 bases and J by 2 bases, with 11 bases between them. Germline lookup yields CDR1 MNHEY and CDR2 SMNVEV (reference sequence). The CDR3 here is CASSLSVTGAYEQYF. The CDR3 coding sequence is TGTGCCAGCAGTTTATCGGTGACTGGCGCCTACGAGCAGTACTTC.

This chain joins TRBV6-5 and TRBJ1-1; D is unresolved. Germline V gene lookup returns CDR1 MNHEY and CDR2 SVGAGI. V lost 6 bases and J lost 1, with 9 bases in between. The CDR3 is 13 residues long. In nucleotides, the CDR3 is TGTGCCAGCAGCCCTCGGCCGAACACTGAAGCTTTCTTT. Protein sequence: CASSPRPNTEAFF.

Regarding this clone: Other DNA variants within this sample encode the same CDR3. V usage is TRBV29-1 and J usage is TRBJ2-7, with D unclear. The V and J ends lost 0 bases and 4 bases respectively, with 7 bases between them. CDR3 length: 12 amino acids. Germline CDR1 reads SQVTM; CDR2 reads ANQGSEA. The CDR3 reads CSVEDRLYEQYF. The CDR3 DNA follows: TGCAGCGTTGAAGACCGACTGTACGAGCAGTACTTC.

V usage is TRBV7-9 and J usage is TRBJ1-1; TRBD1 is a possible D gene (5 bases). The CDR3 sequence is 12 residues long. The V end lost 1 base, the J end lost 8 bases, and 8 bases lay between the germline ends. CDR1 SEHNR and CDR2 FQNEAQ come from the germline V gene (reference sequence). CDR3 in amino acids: CASSLGQIEAFF. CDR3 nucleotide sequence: TGTGCCAGCAGCTTAGGACAGATCGAAGCTTTCTTT.

CDR3 DNA sequence: TGCGCCAGCAGCCAAGATCAGGTTACCTACGAGCAGTACTTC. Protein: CASSQDQVTYEQYF. This rearrangement joins TRBV4-1 to TRBJ2-7; D is unclear. Germline CDR1 and CDR2: MGHRA and YSYEKL. This CDR3 has 14 amino acids. Between the trimmed V and J ends, which lost 0 bases and 2 bases, there was a span of 8 bases.

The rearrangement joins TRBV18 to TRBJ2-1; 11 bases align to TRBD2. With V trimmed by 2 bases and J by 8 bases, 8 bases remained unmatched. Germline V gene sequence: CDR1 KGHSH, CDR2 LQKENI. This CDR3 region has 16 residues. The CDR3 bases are TGTGCCAGCTCACCATCAGGTAGCGGGAGGGCCCATGAGCAGTTCTTC. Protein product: CASSPSGSGRAHEQFF.

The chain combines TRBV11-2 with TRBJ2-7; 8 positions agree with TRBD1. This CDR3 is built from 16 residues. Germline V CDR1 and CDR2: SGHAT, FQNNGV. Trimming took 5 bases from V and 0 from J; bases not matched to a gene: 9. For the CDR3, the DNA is TGTGCCAGCAGCCTGTCGACAGGGGTCGGCTCCTACGAGCAGTACTTC. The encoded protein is CASSLSTGVGSYEQYF.

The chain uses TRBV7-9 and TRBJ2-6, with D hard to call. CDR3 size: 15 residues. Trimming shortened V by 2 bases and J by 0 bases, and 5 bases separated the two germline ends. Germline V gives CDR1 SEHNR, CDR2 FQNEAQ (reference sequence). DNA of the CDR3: TGTGCCAGCAGCTTATGGGACTCTGGGGCCAACGTCCTGACTTTC. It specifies CASSLWDSGANVLTF.

The CDR3 protein is CAISGRPDTQYF. CDR3 DNA sequence: TGTGCTATTAGCGGGAGGCCAGATACGCAGTATTTT. The chain links TRBV13 to TRBJ2-3; 10 bases map to TRBD2. This CDR3 has 12 amino acids. The germline CDR1 and CDR2 sequences are PRHDT and FYEKMQ (reference sequence).

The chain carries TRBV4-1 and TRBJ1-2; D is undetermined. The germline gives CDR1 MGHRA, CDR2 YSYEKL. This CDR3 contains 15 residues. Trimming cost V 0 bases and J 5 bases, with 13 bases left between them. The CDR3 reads CASSQDPGLEYGYTF. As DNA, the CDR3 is TGCGCCAGCAGCCAAGACCCAGGATTGGAGTATGGCTACACCTTC.

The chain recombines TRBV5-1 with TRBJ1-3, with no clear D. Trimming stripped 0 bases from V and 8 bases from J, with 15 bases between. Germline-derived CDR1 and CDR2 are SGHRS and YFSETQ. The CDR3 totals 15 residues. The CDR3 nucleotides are TGCGCCAGCAGCTTGGAAGTAGTGGGCAAGGACACCATATATTTT. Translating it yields CASSLEVVGKDTIYF.

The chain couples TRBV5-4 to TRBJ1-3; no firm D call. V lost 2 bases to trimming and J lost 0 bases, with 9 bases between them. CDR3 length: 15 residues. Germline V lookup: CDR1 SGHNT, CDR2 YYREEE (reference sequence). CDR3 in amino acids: CASSFYGSSGNTIYF. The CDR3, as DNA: TGTGCCAGCAGCTTTTACGGTAGCTCTGGAAACACCATATATTTT.

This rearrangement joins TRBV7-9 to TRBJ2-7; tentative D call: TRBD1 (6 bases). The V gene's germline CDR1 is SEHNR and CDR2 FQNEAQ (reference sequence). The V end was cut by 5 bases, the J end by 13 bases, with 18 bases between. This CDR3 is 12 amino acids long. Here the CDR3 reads CASSHRDPVVYF. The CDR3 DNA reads TGTGCCAGCAGCCACAGGGACCCGGTGGTTTACTTC.

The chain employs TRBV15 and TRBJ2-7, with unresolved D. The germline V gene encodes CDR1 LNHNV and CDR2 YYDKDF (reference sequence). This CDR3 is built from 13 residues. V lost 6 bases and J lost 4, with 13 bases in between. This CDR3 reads CATSADHRYEQYF. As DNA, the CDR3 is TGTGCCACCAGTGCGGACCACAGATACGAGCAGTACTTC.

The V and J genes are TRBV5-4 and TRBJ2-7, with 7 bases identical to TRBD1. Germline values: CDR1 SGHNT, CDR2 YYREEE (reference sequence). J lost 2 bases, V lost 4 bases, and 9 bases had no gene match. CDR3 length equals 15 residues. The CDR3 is CASSKPGQKPYEQYF. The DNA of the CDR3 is TGTGCCAGCAGCAAACCGGGACAGAAGCCCTACGAGCAGTACTTC.

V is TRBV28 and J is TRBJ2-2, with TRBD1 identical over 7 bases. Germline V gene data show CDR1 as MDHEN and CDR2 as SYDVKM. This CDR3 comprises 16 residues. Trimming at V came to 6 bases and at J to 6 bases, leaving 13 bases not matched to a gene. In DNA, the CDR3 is TGTGCCAGCAGAATTACCCCAGGGCAGGGGGCCGGGGAGCTGTTTTTT. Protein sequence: CASRITPGQGAGELFF. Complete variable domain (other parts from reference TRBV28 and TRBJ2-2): DVKVTQSSRYLVKRTGEKVFLECVQDMDHENMFWYRQDPGLGLRLIYFSYDVKMKEKGDIPEGYSVSREKKERFSLILESASTNQTSMYLCASRITPGQGAGELFFGEGSRLTVL.